One sample yielded the 6 T cell receptor beta chains listed below, sequenced in a study of CD4 T cells in relation to SARS-CoV-2 and coronaviruses. No antigen is known for these receptors. TCRdb's table, derived via immunoSEQ multiplex PCR, lists solely in-frame clones and lacks some. Of approximately 41,000 clones in the sample, 84% were seen once. Source material: naive CD4+ T cells from PBMCs, cultured in vitro. Subset reported: naive CD4+ T cells isolated by negative enrichment. The receptors derive from an adult with COVID-19.

The V call is TRBV9, the J call TRBJ2-7; 8 bases are a match to TRBD1. The CDR3 has 15 residues. With V trimmed by 4 bases and J by 2 bases, 8 bases remained unmatched. The germline V gene encodes CDR1 SGDLS and CDR2 YYNGEE. The CDR3 protein is CASSPRTGSTYEQYF. In DNA form, the CDR3 reads TGTGCCAGCAGCCCACGGACAGGGAGTACCTACGAGCAGTACTTC. The entire variable domain, with the rest obtained from reference TRBV9 and TRBJ2-7, is as follows: DSGVTQTPKHLITATGQRVTLRCSPRSGDLSVYWYQQSLDQGLQFLIQYYNGEERAKGNILERFSAQQFPDLHSELNLSSLELGDSALYFCASSPRTGSTYEQYFGPGTRLTVT.

V gene TRBV27 combines with J gene TRBJ2-3, with D perhaps TRBD2 (6 bases). Germline CDR1 reads MNHEY; CDR2 reads SMNVEV (reference sequence). CDR3 length: 15 residues. V was shortened by 7 bases and J by 0 bases, with 14 bases between the two germline ends. The CDR3, as DNA: TGTGCCAGCAAGCAGCGGGCTTCTAGCACAGATACGCAGTATTTT. Translation: CASKQRASSTDTQYF.

This chain links TRBV10-3 with TRBJ1-4; D is ambiguous. CDR3 length: 13 amino acids. Trimming shortened V by 3 bases and J by 6 bases, and 8 bases separated the two germline ends. Germline values: CDR1 ENHRY, CDR2 SYGVKD. CDR3 residues: CAISDSRDEKLFF. Here the CDR3 DNA reads TGTGCCATCAGTGACAGCCGGGATGAAAAACTGTTTTTT.

The chain links TRBV29-1 to TRBJ2-1; D is unresolved. V lost 6 bases to trimming and J lost 8 bases, with 17 bases between them. This CDR3 region has 13 residues. Germline V gives CDR1 SQVTM, CDR2 ANQGSEA. The CDR3 bases are TGCAGCGTCGCGAGCGCGACGGCGGATGAGCAGTTCTTC. This gives the protein CSVASATADEQFF.

V and J are TRBV3-1 (or the pseudogene TRBV3-2) and TRBJ2-5, with TRBD2 as a possible D gene (6 bases). There are 12 residues in the CDR3. CDR1 is LGHDT, CDR2 YNNKEL, per germline (reference sequence). V lost 6 bases, J lost 9 bases, and 14 bases lay in between. CDR3 protein: CASRDPRRAQYF. For the CDR3, the DNA is TGTGCCAGCAGAGACCCCCGGAGGGCCCAGTACTTC.

The rearrangement uses TRBV2 and TRBJ2-2, with a tentative D call TRBD2 (6 bases). The germline V and J ends were trimmed by 6 bases and 2 bases, with 13 bases remaining between them. The CDR3 loop spans 15 amino acids. Germline V lookup: CDR1 SNHLY, CDR2 FYNNEI. The CDR3 coding sequence is TGTGCCAGCAGCGGCGGGACCAACAACACCGGGGAGCTGTTTTTT. It specifies CASSGGTNNTGELFF.